Following are 28 T cell receptor beta chains from one sample sequenced in a study of CD8 T cells in Susac syndrome. RNA was extracted with the RNeasy kit, and a quantity of roughly 0.45 to 1 ug was reverse transcribed using random hexamers. Via MiXCR, TCRdb re-called the immunoSEQ multiplex PCR reads, giving one row per CDR3 protein. The table records 300,000 or so distinct CDR3 sequences, around 90% of them present only once. The sample consisted of CD4+ T cells from PBMCs. The receptors come from a human donor with multiple sclerosis.

The gene calls are TRBV20-1 and TRBJ2-1, with TRBD2 as a possible D gene (6 bases). The CDR3 sequence is 13 residues long. Trimming pared 5 bases from V and 4 bases from J, leaving 12 bases between. CDR1 and CDR2 from the germline V gene are DFQATT and SNEGSKA (reference sequence). The CDR3: CSAAGTVYNEQFF. Here the CDR3 DNA reads TGCAGTGCTGCCGGGACTGTTTACAATGAGCAGTTCTTC.

V and J are TRBV6-2 or TRBV6-3 and TRBJ2-2; D is unresolved. Germline-derived CDR1 and CDR2 are MNHEY and SVGEGT. This CDR3 comprises 15 residues. V was cut by 7 bases and J by 6 bases, with 18 bases left in between. CDR3 bases: TGTGCCAGCATTAATGACGGTACCTCCGCCGGGGAGCTGTTTTTT. Protein product: CASINDGTSAGELFF.

This clonotype was observed a single time. The chain has TRBV4-3 and TRBJ2-1; 11 nucleotides match TRBD2. The junction had 4 bases not matched to a gene; V was cut back by 1 base and J by 2 bases. The CDR3 has 17 residues. Germline V gene sequence: CDR1 LGHNA, CDR2 YSLEER. The CDR3 loop is CASSQGGSGRAYNEQFF. The CDR3 DNA follows: TGCGCCAGCAGCCAAGGGGGTAGCGGGAGGGCCTACAATGAGCAGTTCTTC.

The gene calls are TRBV12-3 or TRBV12-4 and TRBJ1-1; D is unclear. Trimming removed 7 bases at V and 1 base at J, with 13 bases between. The CDR3 is 14 amino acids. Here the CDR3 reads CASNFGRGNTEAFF. The CDR3 DNA reads as TGTGCCAGCAACTTCGGACGCGGGAACACTGAAGCTTTCTTT.

The CDR3 DNA sequence: TGTGCCAGCAGCTTACGGAAAGAGACCCAGTACTTC. This codes for CASSLRKETQYF. The chain is built from TRBV11-3 and TRBJ2-5; no firm D call. V was clipped by 2 bases and J by 3 bases, with 4 bases between them. Germline V gene sequence: CDR1 SGHNT, CDR2 YENEEA. The CDR3 is 12 amino acids.

The rearrangement uses TRBV5-4 and TRBJ2-2, with a tentative D call TRBD1 (5 bases). Germline V gene data show CDR1 as SGHNT and CDR2 as YYREEE (reference sequence). The CDR3 is made up of 17 amino acids. V was pared by 0 bases and J by 4 bases, with 16 bases between. CDR3 in amino acids: CASSLEGGAWSTGELFF. As DNA, the CDR3 is TGTGCCAGCAGCTTGGAAGGTGGGGCTTGGAGCACCGGGGAGCTGTTTTTT.

This chain links TRBV7-9 with TRBJ2-5, with 8 bases that match TRBD2. Trimming removed 5 bases from V and 4 bases from J; junction bases left unmatched: 9. The germline V gene encodes CDR1 SEHNR and CDR2 FQNEAQ (reference sequence). There are 15 residues in the CDR3. CDR3 loop: CASSAEGTRRETQYF. For the CDR3, the DNA is TGTGCCAGCAGCGCCGAAGGGACTAGGCGAGAGACCCAGTACTTC. Based on the CDR3 plus reference TRBV7-9 and TRBJ2-5, the full variable domain is DTGVSQNPRHKITKRGQNVTFRCDPISEHNRLYWYRQTLGQGPEFLTYFQNEAQLEKSRLLSDRFSAERPKGSFSTLEIQRTEQGDSAMYLCASSAEGTRRETQYFGPGTRLLVL.

The V call is TRBV27, the J call TRBJ1-2; TRBD1 matches 8 bases. CDR3 length: 14 amino acids. From germline, CDR1 is MNHEY and CDR2 SMNVEV (reference sequence). V was clipped by 6 bases and J by 5 bases; unmatched bases: 8. The CDR3 spells CASRRTGKGYGYTF. DNA for the CDR3: TGTGCCAGCAGGAGGACAGGGAAAGGGTATGGCTACACCTTC.

The CDR3: CASSKGIAVSSYEQYF. For the CDR3, the DNA is TGTGCCAGTAGTAAGGGAATAGCGGTCAGCTCCTACGAGCAGTACTTC. V and J are TRBV19 and TRBJ2-7; D is perhaps TRBD2 (6 bases). V dropped 4 bases and J dropped 0 bases, with 16 bases sitting between them. Germline CDR1 reads LNHDA; CDR2 reads SQIVND (reference sequence). The CDR3 runs 16 residues. The complete variable domain, with remaining parts taken from reference TRBV19 and TRBJ2-7, reads DGGITQSPKYLFRKEGQNVTLSCEQNLNHDAMYWYRQDPGQGLRLIYYSQIVNDFQKGDIAEGYSVSREKKESFPLTVTSAQKNPTAFYLCASSKGIAVSSYEQYFGPGTRLTVT.

The table lists this clonotype with a count of one. This chain connects TRBV7-8 to TRBJ2-2, with 8 bases aligning to TRBD1. In germline, CDR1 is SGHVS, CDR2 FQNEAQ. The CDR3 extends over 16 amino acids. The V gene end was trimmed by 5 bases and the J gene end by 0 bases; junction bases not matched to a gene: 5. The CDR3 DNA reads TGTGCCAGCAGCAGCCGGACAGGGTCGAACACCGGGGAGCTGTTTTTT. Translation gives CASSSRTGSNTGELFF.

The rearrangement links TRBV20-1 to TRBJ1-2; TRBD1 is a possible D gene (5 bases). This CDR3 spans 15 amino acids. CDR1 DFQATT and CDR2 SNEGSKA come from the germline V gene (reference sequence). The germline V and J ends were trimmed by 0 bases and 4 bases, with 15 bases remaining between them. CDR3 region: CSARDRLGTRYGYTF. The CDR3 DNA sequence: TGCAGTGCTAGAGATAGATTAGGGACCCGCTATGGCTACACCTTC.

The chain has TRBV12-3 or TRBV12-4 and TRBJ1-2, with D hard to call. This CDR3 is built from 10 residues. The germline V and J ends were trimmed by 5 bases and 7 bases, with 5 bases remaining between them. CDR3 sequence reads: CASSIFGYTF. The CDR3 DNA reads TGTGCCAGCAGTATTTTTGGCTACACCTTC.

This clonotype was seen a few times. The chain joins TRBV12-3 or TRBV12-4 to TRBJ2-5; D gene ambiguous. This CDR3 spans 12 amino acids. The V end lost 3 bases, the J end lost 4 bases, and 6 bases lay between the germline ends. CDR3 in amino acids: CASSFGRETQYF. The DNA for the CDR3 is TGTGCCAGCAGTTTTGGTCGAGAGACCCAGTACTTC.

V usage is TRBV6-5 and J usage is TRBJ2-3; the D gene could be TRBD1 or TRBD2 (5 bases each). The CDR3 has 12 amino acids. V dropped 8 bases and J dropped 2 bases, with 8 bases sitting between them. The V gene's germline CDR1 is MNHEY and CDR2 SVGAGI. CDR3 sequence: CASGGNTDTQYF. CDR3 nucleotide sequence: TGTGCCAGCGGGGGAAACACAGATACGCAGTATTTT.

The chain links TRBV5-6 to TRBJ2-1; D might be TRBD1 or TRBD2, each matching 6 bases. This CDR3 comprises 18 residues. CDR1 is SGHDT and CDR2 is YYEEEE in the germline V gene. Deletions cut 1 base from V and 3 bases from J, with 20 bases between. The CDR3 DNA is TGTGCCAGCAGCTTGACTTTTTTGGCCGGGGGCGGCTACAATGAGCAGTTCTTC. Amino acids: CASSLTFLAGGGYNEQFF.

This rearrangement joins TRBV5-1 to TRBJ1-2; D is perhaps TRBD1 (5 bases). The CDR3 extends over 14 amino acids. From germline, CDR1 is SGHRS and CDR2 YFSETQ. V lost 4 bases, J lost 4 bases, and 14 bases lay in between. This CDR3 reads CASSPGGIAYGYTF. In DNA form, the CDR3 reads TGCGCCAGCAGCCCTGGGGGGATCGCCTATGGCTACACCTTC.

This clonotype was recorded only once. The rearrangement uses TRBV28 and TRBJ1-1; no definite D call. Germline lookup yields CDR1 MDHEN and CDR2 SYDVKM. V lost 6 bases to trimming and J lost 5 bases, with 13 bases between them. There are 13 residues in the CDR3. The CDR3 reads CASSPDGRTEAFF. As DNA, the CDR3 is TGTGCCAGCAGCCCTGATGGGAGGACTGAAGCTTTCTTT. Supplemented by reference TRBV28 and TRBJ1-1, the full variable domain reads DVKVTQSSRYLVKRTGEKVFLECVQDMDHENMFWYRQDPGLGLRLIYFSYDVKMKEKGDIPEGYSVSREKKERFSLILESASTNQTSMYLCASSPDGRTEAFFGQGTRLTVV.

The chain recombines TRBV19 with TRBJ1-1, with a weak D call TRBD1 (6 bases). Per the germline V gene, CDR1 is LNHDA and CDR2 is SQIVND (reference sequence). This CDR3 contains 17 residues. V dropped 5 bases and J dropped 5 bases, with 24 bases sitting between them. The CDR3 loop reads CASSARRDNYGGTEAFF. Here the CDR3 DNA reads TGTGCCAGTAGTGCCCGCCGGGACAACTACGGGGGGACTGAAGCTTTCTTT. Complete variable domain (other parts from reference TRBV19 and TRBJ1-1): DGGITQSPKYLFRKEGQNVTLSCEQNLNHDAMYWYRQDPGQGLRLIYYSQIVNDFQKGDIAEGYSVSREKKESFPLTVTSAQKNPTAFYLCASSARRDNYGGTEAFFGQGTRLTVV.

This chain joins TRBV21-1 and TRBJ2-5; the DNA was not compared with TRBD1, the D call given in the table. TRBV21-1 is labeled a pseudogene. The CDR3 extends over 15 amino acids. The CDR3 DNA sequence: TGTGCCAGCAGCGGTTTCGGACAGGAGAAAGAGACCCAGTACTTC. Protein sequence: CASSGFGQEKETQYF.

In this sample, this clonotype turned up once. V is TRBV20-1 and J is TRBJ2-1; 11 bases are shared with TRBD2. V trimming: 4 bases; J trimming: 7 bases; junction bases outside the gene matches: 6. This CDR3 is built from 14 residues. Germline V gene sequence: CDR1 DFQATT, CDR2 SNEGSKA (reference sequence). In nucleotides, the CDR3 is TGCAGTGCTACAATAGCGGGAGGGCCGAATGAGCAGTTCTTC. Residues: CSATIAGGPNEQFF.

The chain has TRBV28 and TRBJ2-7; D call uncertain. The V end was cut by 7 bases, the J end by 7 bases, with 23 bases between. The CDR3 consists of 15 residues. Germline V CDR1 and CDR2: MDHEN, SYDVKM. In DNA form, the CDR3 reads TGTGCCAGCAAAGTCTCTGACTTGCGTTCGGGTGAGCAGTACTTC. This translates into CASKVSDLRSGEQYF.

The chain has TRBV4-3 and TRBJ2-3, with D possibly being TRBD2 (5 bases). With 3 bases removed from V and 2 bases from J, the gap between germline ends came to 18 bases. The CDR3 covers 17 residues. Germline lookup yields CDR1 LGHNA and CDR2 YSLEER. The CDR3 reads CASSHGPSRAVTDTQYF. The CDR3 nucleotides read TGCGCCAGCAGCCATGGGCCTTCCCGAGCGGTCACAGATACGCAGTATTTT.

In nucleotides, the CDR3 is TGTGCCAGCAGCGAGCGACAGGGAATTAACTATGGCTACACCTTC. This encodes CASSERQGINYGYTF. The V call is TRBV9, the J call TRBJ1-2; TRBD1 matches 7 bases. V was clipped by 3 bases and J by 1 base; unmatched bases: 6. The CDR3 totals 15 residues. Germline lookup yields CDR1 SGDLS and CDR2 YYNGEE.

V is TRBV24-1 and J is TRBJ2-5, with unresolved D. The CDR3 runs 13 residues. Trimming removed 7 bases at V and 3 bases at J, with 11 bases between. Germline-derived CDR1 and CDR2 are KGHDR and SFDVKD. CDR3 sequence: CATRHRVEETQYF. CDR3 coding DNA: TGTGCCACCAGACACCGGGTCGAAGAGACCCAGTACTTC.

This sequence joins TRBV6-1 and TRBJ2-7; 9 positions agree with TRBD1. The ends lost 4 bases at V and 11 bases at J; junction bases unmatched: 24. CDR3 size: 18 residues. Germline V CDR1 and CDR2: MNHNS, SASEGT. The CDR3 spells CASSVARGGGQGFQSEYF. The CDR3 DNA is TGTGCCAGCAGTGTTGCCCGGGGAGGGGGACAGGGTTTTCAATCGGAGTACTTC.

The chain uses TRBV19 and TRBJ1-4; 9 bases fit TRBD1. The germline gives CDR1 LNHDA, CDR2 SQIVND (reference sequence). V trimming: 10 bases; J trimming: 8 bases; junction bases outside the gene matches: 14. The CDR3 length is 15 residues. CDR3 coding DNA: TGTGCCACCAAAACCCGGCGGACAGGGGTCGAAAAACTGTTTTTT. This gives the protein CATKTRRTGVEKLFF.

The chain joins TRBV12-3 or TRBV12-4 to TRBJ1-5; unclear D gene. CDR3 length: 16 residues. V lost 6 bases and J 5 bases, leaving 20 bases between the germline ends. The CDR3 DNA sequence: TGTGCCAGCAGCCCTCGGACGGTGGGCGGTTATCAGCCCCAGCATTTT. Protein product: CASSPRTVGGYQPQHF.

As concerns this clonotype: Relative to the germline gene, one junction end is altered; a read error may explain this. This CDR3 reads CDSSYSLAGPTYNEQFF. As DNA, the CDR3 is TGTGACAGCAGTTACTCCTTGGCGGGCCCTACCTACAATGAGCAGTTCTTC. The chain employs TRBV6-2 or TRBV6-3 and TRBJ2-1; a weak D match, TRBD2 (5 bases). The V gene's germline CDR1 is MNHEY and CDR2 SVGEGT. The CDR3 is 17 residues long.